This T cell receptor beta chain emerged from a study of blood T cell repertoires in COVID-19 (dated by TCRdb to the early 2020s). With respect to the entire study: Samples covering the acute and convalescent phases of COVID-19 were provided by collaborators in the United States, Italy and Spain. A de-identified subject ID, COVID-19 status, age in years and sex were almost always included in the sample metadata. A freely available public database, intended as a resource for researchers studying the immune response to SARS-CoV-2, is where the repertoires were released. Deeply sampled blood TCRbeta repertoires from subjects exposed to, actively infected with, or recovered from COVID-19 were included in the dataset. Where available, HLA class I and class II types were taken from metadata supplied by the sample provider and were not determined by assay-based typing. The prospective study material was composed of cDNA or gDNA derived from T cells, B-cell-depleted T cells, or PBMCs. The samples were drawn from the first 160 participants of the ongoing ImmuneRACE study and from more than 1,000 subjects provided by 6 global collaborators. On the study overall, not on this receptor specifically: The quantity of clinical and demographic metadata differed by source and by participant and was supplied without curation.

Each collaborating institution followed its own protocols to collect whole blood in K2EDTA tubes. For TCRbeta analysis, collaborators shipped samples as frozen whole blood, isolated PBMCs, or DNA extracted from either of those sample types. To note about this clone: The clone's antigen remains unknown. No base quality values were provided; no much bigger clone lies one nucleotide off.

The immunoSEQ Assay, a bias-controlled multiplex PCR, was used to amplify TCRbeta CDR3 regions from genomic DNA. Turning to the authors' computational methods: Within the assay, amplification of reference gene primers was used to estimate how many nucleated cells each sample contained. To quantify the absolute abundance of each unique TCRbeta CDR3 rearrangement, sequence reads were collapsed and filtered. Productive Simpson clonality was computed per sample as the square root of Simpson's diversity index over productive rearrangements. Drawn from immuneACCESS, this table holds only the in-frame rearrangements with V and J called that TCRdb kept. Clones are partly lost; checked studies trace under half to an unresolved V gene and leave the rest unexplained. V and J calls and clone size come straight from that table; D and trimming were deduced from the DNA. This sample has approximately 200,000 clones in its table, and approximately 91% of those were observed once. The top ten hold about 2.5% of the sample.

The germline V gene (reference sequence) provides CDR1 SEHNR and CDR2 FQNEAQ. Germline trimming amounts to 5 bases on V and 2 bases on J, with 9 as the count of junction bases outside the gene matches. The CDR3 numbers 16 residues from cysteine through phenylalanine. The read is trimmed to its CDR3 DNA, 48 bases read in frame from base 1. The rearranged segments are TRBV7-9 and TRBJ2-5; 9 junctional bases match TRBD2. The receptor was isolated from an older woman with acute or convalescent COVID-19. Sequenced: peripheral blood. The CDR3 corresponds to CASSTLAGARQETQYF. Here is the DNA: TGTGCCAGCAGCACCTTAGCGGGGGCCCGGCAAGAGACCCAGTACTTC. Full variable domain (CDR3 extended with the reference TRBV7-9 and TRBJ2-5 proteins): DTGVSQNPRHKITKRGQNVTFRCDPISEHNRLYWYRQTLGQGPEFLTYFQNEAQLEKSRLLSDRFSAERPKGSFSTLEIQRTEQGDSAMYLCASSTLAGARQETQYFGPGTRLLVL.